The 30 T cell receptor beta chains listed next were all sequenced from one sample in a study of blood T cell repertoires in COVID-19. Produced via immunoSEQ multiplex PCR; TCRdb's table is partial and in-frame only. Of about 220,000 clones in the sample, 82% were seen once. The specimen was PBMCs or T cells enriched from blood (not recorded which). The receptor set was obtained from a man aged 35-49 years who had recovered from COVID-19.

V usage is TRBV3-1 (or the pseudogene TRBV3-2) and J usage is TRBJ2-7; D may be TRBD1 (6 bases). Trimming took off 0 bases at V and 4 bases at J, with 10 bases between the two ends. The germline V gene encodes CDR1 LGHDT and CDR2 YNNKEL (reference sequence). This CDR3 region has 14 residues. In DNA, the CDR3 is TGTGCCAGCAGCCAAGAAAGGGGGTGGTACGAGCAGTACTTC. Its protein is CASSQERGWYEQYF.

V gene TRBV28 combines with J gene TRBJ2-7; 10 bases map to TRBD2. Trimming cost V 6 bases and J 2 bases; bases outside gene matches: 7. CDR1 MDHEN and CDR2 SYDVKM come from the germline V gene. CDR3 length: 15 residues. The CDR3 loop is CASSPPSGRAYEQYF. The CDR3 region has the DNA TGTGCCAGCAGCCCTCCTAGCGGGAGAGCCTACGAGCAGTACTTC.

The rearrangement joins TRBV19 to TRBJ1-6; TRBD1 agrees at 8 bases. The CDR3 consists of 14 residues. The germline V gene has CDR1 LNHDA and CDR2 SQIVND (reference sequence). J gave up 5 bases and V 7 bases, and 4 bases lay outside the gene matches. CDR3 sequence (DNA): TGTGCCAGTACCCAGGGGGCTGATAATTCACCCCTCCACTTT. Encoded protein: CASTQGADNSPLHF.

This clone was seen a handful of times. The genes are TRBV19 and TRBJ1-5; 7 bases map to TRBD1. This CDR3 region has 15 residues. With V trimmed by 5 bases and J by 2 bases, 6 bases remained unmatched. The germline gives CDR1 LNHDA, CDR2 SQIVND (reference sequence). CDR3 nucleotides: TGTGCCAGTAGTCCCCGACAGGGAGGCAATCAGCCCCAGCATTTT. It is translated as CASSPRQGGNQPQHF.

This chain connects TRBV7-2 to TRBJ2-1; 9 nucleotides match TRBD1. This CDR3 has 17 residues. Trimming removed 7 bases from V and 0 bases from J; junction bases left unmatched: 10. Germline V gene sequence: CDR1 SGHTA, CDR2 FQGNSA. The CDR3 DNA follows: TGTGCCAGCACACGAAACAGGGGGCCGAGCTCCTACAATGAGCAGTTCTTC. Translation: CASTRNRGPSSYNEQFF.

In its sample, this clone was seen a few times. The V call is TRBV4-1, the J call TRBJ1-4; 11 bases align to TRBD1. The CDR3 has 16 amino acids. V shed 4 bases, J shed 7 bases, and the junction held 8 bases outside the gene matches. Germline V gene sequence: CDR1 MGHRA, CDR2 YSYEKL. CDR3 in DNA: TGCGCCAGCAGCCTTAGGACAGGGGGCATGACTGAAAAACTGTTTTTT. It yields the protein CASSLRTGGMTEKLFF.

V is TRBV7-3 and J is TRBJ2-1; TRBD2 matches at 12 bases. Trimming at V came to 6 bases and at J to 8 bases, leaving 5 bases not matched to a gene. Germline V gives CDR1 SGHTA, CDR2 FQGTGA. The CDR3 spans 14 residues. CDR3 coding DNA: TGTGCCAGCAGGTCGGGACTAGCGGGTTATGAGCAGTTCTTC. This encodes CASRSGLAGYEQFF.

The chain carries TRBV5-4 and TRBJ2-2, with 7 bases identical to TRBD1. Germline V gene data show CDR1 as SGHNT and CDR2 as YYREEE (reference sequence). V lost 4 bases to trimming and J lost 1 base; unmatched junction nucleotides: 7. There are 16 residues in the CDR3. CDR3 in DNA: TGTGCCAGCAGCCGTACAGGGGTTCAGAACACCGGGGAGCTGTTTTTT. Translation gives CASSRTGVQNTGELFF.

This clone came up a few times. The gene calls are TRBV14 and TRBJ2-5; 9 nucleotides match TRBD1. The CDR3 is 15 residues long. The J segment lost 3 bases and the V segment lost 4 bases, leaving 6 bases of the junction unmatched. Germline CDR1 and CDR2: SGHDN and FVKESK. CDR3 coding DNA: TGTGCCAGCAGCCGCTGGACAGGGGAAGAAGAGACCCAGTACTTC. Translated, it gives CASSRWTGEEETQYF.

This sequence joins TRBV2 and TRBJ1-6; 8 bases map to TRBD1. The CDR3 runs to 16 residues. Germline V lookup: CDR1 SNHLY, CDR2 FYNNEI. The J segment lost 7 bases and the V segment lost 3 bases, leaving 8 bases of the junction unmatched. CDR3 protein: CASSDPTGASNSPLHF. CDR3 nucleotides: TGTGCCAGCAGTGATCCGACAGGGGCGTCGAATTCACCCCTCCACTTT. The whole variable domain, remainder taken from reference TRBV2 and TRBJ1-6, is EPEVTQTPSHQVTQMGQEVILRCVPISNHLYFYWYRQILGQKVEFLVSFYNNEISEKSEIFDDQFSVERPDGSNFTLKIRSTKLEDSAMYFCASSDPTGASNSPLHFGNGTRLTVT.

The CDR3 nucleotides read TGTGCCAGCAGCTCTTGGGCCCAAGAGACCCAGTACTTC. It translates to CASSSWAQETQYF. V gene TRBV5-4 combines with J gene TRBJ2-5; no firm D call. Germline CDR1 and CDR2: SGHNT and YYREEE (reference sequence). Trimming stripped 3 bases from V and 1 base from J, with 7 bases between. This CDR3 has 13 residues.

This clone appeared once. This chain uses TRBV9 with TRBJ2-7; D call uncertain. V lost 0 bases to trimming and J lost 0 bases, with 10 bases between them. This CDR3 has 15 amino acids. Germline CDR1 reads SGDLS; CDR2 reads YYNGEE. CDR3 nucleotides: TGTGCCAGCAGCGTAGGTCCGTTTAGCTCCTACGAGCAGTACTTC. The encoded protein is CASSVGPFSSYEQYF. The full variable domain, in which reference TRBV9 and TRBJ2-7 provide the parts outside the CDR3, is DSGVTQTPKHLITATGQRVTLRCSPRSGDLSVYWYQQSLDQGLQFLIQYYNGEERAKGNILERFSAQQFPDLHSELNLSSLELGDSALYFCASSVGPFSSYEQYFGPGTRLTVT.

This clone was seen just once. The chain employs TRBV10-1 and TRBJ2-1; 8 nucleotides match TRBD2. Germline CDR1 and CDR2: WNHNN and SYGVQD (reference sequence). CDR3 size: 15 residues. With V trimmed by 4 bases and J by 8 bases, 10 bases remained unmatched. The CDR3 DNA follows: TGCGCCAGCAGTGCGACTAGCGAGCTTGAAGATGAGCAGTTCTTC. Its protein product is CASSATSELEDEQFF.

This chain links TRBV2 with TRBJ1-5, with a weak D call TRBD1 (6 bases). This CDR3 has 13 amino acids. CDR1 and CDR2 from the germline V gene are SNHLY and FYNNEI. The V end lost 5 bases, the J end lost 7 bases, and 12 bases lay between the germline ends. CDR3 protein: CASSPRGRQPQHF. The DNA for the CDR3 is TGTGCCAGCAGTCCGCGGGGGCGGCAGCCCCAGCATTTT.

The rearrangement uses TRBV5-5 and TRBJ1-1; D not resolved. The CDR3 totals 16 residues. Germline V gives CDR1 SGHKS, CDR2 YYEKEE (reference sequence). Trimming left V 1 base short and J 0 bases short, with 13 bases between. CDR3 bases: TGTGCCAGCAGCTTGCCCTCGGTAGCCTTGAACACTGAAGCTTTCTTT. Amino acid sequence: CASSLPSVALNTEAFF.

The chain carries TRBV5-1 and TRBJ2-5; TRBD2 aligns across 9 bases. The V and J ends lost 4 bases and 1 base, in that order; junction bases with no gene match: 8. Germline V gene data show CDR1 as SGHRS and CDR2 as YFSETQ. The CDR3 sequence is 16 residues long. CDR3 sequence: CASSRGLAGPQETQYF. For the CDR3, the DNA is TGCGCCAGCAGCCGGGGGCTAGCGGGACCCCAAGAGACCCAGTACTTC.

This CDR3 reads CASRSLTNEKLFF. The CDR3 DNA follows: TGTGCCAGCAGGAGCTTAACTAATGAAAAACTGTTTTTT. This rearrangement joins TRBV2 to TRBJ1-4; D is ambiguous. Germline V gives CDR1 SNHLY, CDR2 FYNNEI. The CDR3 contains 13 residues. With 6 bases removed from V and 1 base from J, the gap between germline ends came to 6 bases.

V and J are TRBV4-1 and TRBJ2-1; 7 positions match TRBD2. CDR3 length: 16 amino acids. CDR1 is MGHRA, CDR2 YSYEKL, per germline. The V gene end was trimmed by 6 bases and the J gene end by 3 bases; junction bases not matched to a gene: 11. DNA of the CDR3: TGCGCCAGCAGGGTCACCCTAGCGGACCTCTACAATGAGCAGTTCTTC. Translation: CASRVTLADLYNEQFF.

The chain is built from TRBV7-2 and TRBJ2-5; possible D gene TRBD2, 5 bases. The CDR3 extends over 15 amino acids. Per the germline V gene, CDR1 is SGHTA and CDR2 is FQGNSA. Trimming took 1 base from V and 4 from J, leaving 13 bases between them. DNA of the CDR3: TGTGCCAGCAGCTTAGGGCATTCGCGGGTAGAGACCCAGTACTTC. It yields the protein CASSLGHSRVETQYF.

The rearrangement links TRBV2 to TRBJ2-2, with 7 bases identical to TRBD2. There are 15 residues in the CDR3. The V gene's germline CDR1 is SNHLY and CDR2 FYNNEI. The junction had 4 bases not matched to a gene; V was cut back by 2 bases and J by 4 bases. CDR3 amino acids: CASSELTSFTGELFF. The CDR3 DNA sequence: TGTGCCAGCAGTGAACTGACTAGCTTCACCGGGGAGCTGTTTTTT.

This clone showed up just a few times. This sequence joins TRBV5-1 and TRBJ1-1; TRBD1 is a possible D gene (6 bases). The length of the CDR3 is 15 residues. V was trimmed by 0 bases and J by 5 bases, leaving 14 bases between them. Germline V CDR1 and CDR2: SGHRS, YFSETQ. The chain's CDR3 is CASSLDPTGFTEAFF. CDR3 in DNA: TGCGCCAGCAGCTTGGATCCTACAGGGTTTACTGAAGCTTTCTTT. The whole variable domain, remainder taken from reference TRBV5-1 and TRBJ1-1, is KAGVTQTPRYLIKTRGQQVTLSCSPISGHRSVSWYQQTPGQGLQFLFEYFSETQRNKGNFPGRFSGRQFSNSRSEMNVSTLELGDSALYLCASSLDPTGFTEAFFGQGTRLTVV.

This chain joins TRBV5-6 and TRBJ1-2; 8 positions match TRBD1. The CDR3 runs to 14 residues. V dropped 4 bases and J dropped 6; count of bases not matched to a gene: 8. Germline loops: CDR1 SGHDT, CDR2 YYEEEE. The CDR3 nucleotides are TGTGCCAGCAGCCCCTTCACAGGGGGAGATGGCTACACCTTC. Protein sequence: CASSPFTGGDGYTF. The complete variable domain, with remaining parts taken from reference TRBV5-6 and TRBJ1-2, reads DAGVTQSPTHLIKTRGQQVTLRCSPKSGHDTVSWYQQALGQGPQFIFQYYEEEERQRGNFPDRFSGHQFPNYSSELNVNALLLGDSALYLCASSPFTGGDGYTFGSGTRLTVV.

The chain joins TRBV28 to TRBJ2-5; 11 positions agree with TRBD2. With V trimmed by 7 bases and J by 4 bases, 17 bases remained unmatched. This CDR3 comprises 18 residues. Germline CDR1 reads MDHEN; CDR2 reads SYDVKM. As DNA, the CDR3 is TGTGCCAGCAATCTGGGGCTAGCGGGGGGATTGTCCGTAGAGACCCAGTACTTC. It codes for CASNLGLAGGLSVETQYF.

The chain recombines TRBV6-5 with TRBJ2-7; TRBD1 aligns across 7 bases. Germline CDR1 MNHEY, CDR2 SVGAGI. Trimming cost V 6 bases and J 2 bases; bases outside gene matches: 7. The CDR3 has 14 amino acids. CDR3 sequence: CASRLARGPYEQYF. Here the CDR3 DNA reads TGTGCCAGCAGGCTTGCAAGGGGGCCCTACGAGCAGTACTTC.

This chain uses TRBV30 with TRBJ1-1; maybe TRBD1 (5 bases). With 5 bases removed from V and 6 bases from J, the gap between germline ends came to 10 bases. Germline values: CDR1 GTSNPN, CDR2 SVGIG (reference sequence). The CDR3 has 11 residues. Written as DNA, the CDR3 is TGTGCCTGGGGGGGGGAGGCTGAAGCTTTCTTT. This codes for CAWGGEAEAFF.

This clone has only one observation. V and J are TRBV24-1 and TRBJ2-7; no clear D. This CDR3 is 13 amino acids long. Germline V gene lookup returns CDR1 KGHDR and CDR2 SFDVKD. V lost 9 bases, J lost 7 bases, and 18 bases lay in between. The CDR3 reads CATAPAHGWEQYF. Written as DNA, the CDR3 is TGTGCCACCGCCCCAGCTCACGGGTGGGAGCAGTACTTC.

V usage is TRBV18 and J usage is TRBJ2-3; the D is unclear. Germline CDR1 KGHSH, CDR2 LQKENI. The V gene lost 3 bases and the J gene lost 4 bases, with 11 bases spanning the gap. This CDR3 comprises 14 residues. The CDR3 region has the DNA TGTGCCAGCTCACCGTCCCTCCCCCCAGATACGCAGTATTTT. Protein product: CASSPSLPPDTQYF.

The chain combines TRBV9 with TRBJ1-4; no clear D. Between the trimmed V and J ends, which lost 1 base and 7 bases, there was a span of 11 bases. This CDR3 is built from 14 residues. In germline, CDR1 is SGDLS, CDR2 YYNGEE. The CDR3 sequence: CASSVTPTREKLFF. CDR3 in DNA: TGTGCCAGCAGCGTAACCCCGACACGTGAAAAACTGTTTTTT.

The chain recombines TRBV7-9 with TRBJ2-3; maybe TRBD2 (6 bases). The CDR3 is 12 residues long. Germline CDR1 SEHNR, CDR2 FQNEAQ (reference sequence). Deletions cut 7 bases from V and 5 bases from J, with 10 bases between. CDR3 sequence reads: CASTPEGDTQYF. CDR3 sequence (DNA): TGTGCCAGCACCCCGGAGGGAGATACGCAGTATTTT.

J is TRBJ2-3 and V is TRBV28, with 10 bases aligning to TRBD1. The CDR3 totals 16 residues. Germline trimming cut 4 bases from V and 3 bases from J; bases unmatched to any gene: 7. Germline CDR1 and CDR2: MDHEN and SYDVKM. DNA of the CDR3: TGTGCCAGCAGTTCTCCCGGGACAGGGGTTACAGATACGCAGTATTTT. Its protein is CASSSPGTGVTDTQYF.